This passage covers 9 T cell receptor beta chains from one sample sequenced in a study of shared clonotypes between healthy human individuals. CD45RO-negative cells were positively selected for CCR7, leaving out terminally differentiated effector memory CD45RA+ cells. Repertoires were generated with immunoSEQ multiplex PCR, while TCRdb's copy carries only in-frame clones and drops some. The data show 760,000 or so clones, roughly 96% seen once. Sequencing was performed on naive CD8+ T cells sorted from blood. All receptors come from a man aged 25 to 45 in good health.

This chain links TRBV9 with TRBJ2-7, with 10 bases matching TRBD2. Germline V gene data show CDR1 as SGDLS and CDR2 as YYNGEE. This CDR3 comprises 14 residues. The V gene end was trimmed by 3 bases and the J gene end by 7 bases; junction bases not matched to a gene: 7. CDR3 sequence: CASSEGLARGEQYF. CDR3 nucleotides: TGTGCCAGCAGCGAGGGACTAGCGAGGGGAGAGCAGTACTTC.

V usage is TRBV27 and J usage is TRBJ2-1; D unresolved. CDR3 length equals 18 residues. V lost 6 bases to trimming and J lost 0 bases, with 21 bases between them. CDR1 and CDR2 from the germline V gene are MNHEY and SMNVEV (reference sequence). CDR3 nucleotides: TGTGCCAGCAGCGGGCTCAAAACAAACGCGGACTCCTACAATGAGCAGTTCTTC. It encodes CASSGLKTNADSYNEQFF.

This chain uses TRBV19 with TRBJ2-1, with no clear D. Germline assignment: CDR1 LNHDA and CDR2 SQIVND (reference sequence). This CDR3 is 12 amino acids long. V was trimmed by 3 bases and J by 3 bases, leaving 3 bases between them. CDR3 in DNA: TGTGCCAGTAGTATTTTCTACAATGAGCAGTTCTTC. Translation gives CASSIFYNEQFF.

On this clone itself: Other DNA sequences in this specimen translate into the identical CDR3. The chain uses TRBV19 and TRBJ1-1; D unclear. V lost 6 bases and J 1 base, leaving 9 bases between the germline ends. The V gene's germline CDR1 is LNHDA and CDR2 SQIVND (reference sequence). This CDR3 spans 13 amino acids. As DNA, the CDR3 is TGTGCCAGTAGCATCAGCGGGAACACTGAAGCTTTCTTT. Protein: CASSISGNTEAFF.

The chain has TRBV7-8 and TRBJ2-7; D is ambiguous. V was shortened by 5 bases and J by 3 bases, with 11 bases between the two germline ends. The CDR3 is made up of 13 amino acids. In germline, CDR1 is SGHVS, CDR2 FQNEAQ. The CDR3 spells CASSRRQDYEQYF. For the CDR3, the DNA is TGTGCCAGCAGCCGACGCCAGGACTACGAGCAGTACTTC. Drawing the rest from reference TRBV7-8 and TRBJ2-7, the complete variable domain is GAGVSQSPRYKVAKRGQDVALRCDPISGHVSLFWYQQALGQGPEFLTYFQNEAQLDKSGLPSDRFFAERPEGSVSTLKIQRTQQEDSAVYLCASSRRQDYEQYFGPGTRLTVT.

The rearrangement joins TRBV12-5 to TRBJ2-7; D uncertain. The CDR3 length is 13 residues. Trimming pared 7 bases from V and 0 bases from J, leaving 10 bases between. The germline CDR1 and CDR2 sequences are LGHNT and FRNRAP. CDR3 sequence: CASAMWNSYEQYF. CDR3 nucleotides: TGTGCTAGTGCTATGTGGAACTCCTACGAGCAGTACTTC.

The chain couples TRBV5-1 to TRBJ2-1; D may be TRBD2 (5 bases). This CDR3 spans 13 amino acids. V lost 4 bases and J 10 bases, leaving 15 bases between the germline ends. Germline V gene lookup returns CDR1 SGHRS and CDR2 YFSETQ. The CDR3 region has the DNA TGCGCCAGCAGCCTTAATGGACTTACGGAGCAGTTCTTC. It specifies CASSLNGLTEQFF.

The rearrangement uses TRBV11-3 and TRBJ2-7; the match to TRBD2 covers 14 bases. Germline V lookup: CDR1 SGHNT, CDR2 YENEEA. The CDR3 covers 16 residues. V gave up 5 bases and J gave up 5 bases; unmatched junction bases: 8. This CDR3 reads CASSPGTSGSGNEQYF. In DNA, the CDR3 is TGTGCCAGCAGCCCGGGGACTAGCGGGAGCGGAAACGAGCAGTACTTC.

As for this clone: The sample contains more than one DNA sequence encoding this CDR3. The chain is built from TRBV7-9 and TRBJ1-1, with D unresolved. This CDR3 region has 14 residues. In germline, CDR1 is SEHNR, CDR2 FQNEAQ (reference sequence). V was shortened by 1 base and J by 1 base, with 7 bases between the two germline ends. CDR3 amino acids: CASSLVRTNTEAFF. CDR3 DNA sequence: TGTGCCAGCAGCTTAGTTCGCACGAACACTGAAGCTTTCTTT.